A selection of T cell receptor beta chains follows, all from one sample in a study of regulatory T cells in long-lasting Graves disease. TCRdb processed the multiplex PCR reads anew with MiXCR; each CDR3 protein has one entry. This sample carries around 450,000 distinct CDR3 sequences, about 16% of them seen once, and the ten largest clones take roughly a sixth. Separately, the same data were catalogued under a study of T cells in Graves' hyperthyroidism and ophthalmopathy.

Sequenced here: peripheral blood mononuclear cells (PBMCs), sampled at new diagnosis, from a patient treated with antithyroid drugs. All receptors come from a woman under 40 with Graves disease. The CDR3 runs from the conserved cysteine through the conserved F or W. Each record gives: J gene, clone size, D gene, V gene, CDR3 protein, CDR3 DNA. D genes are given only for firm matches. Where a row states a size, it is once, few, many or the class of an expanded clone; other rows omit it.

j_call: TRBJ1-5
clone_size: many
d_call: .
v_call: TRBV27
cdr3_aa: CASSRDLTGRNQPQHF
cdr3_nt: TGTGCCAGCAGCCGCGATCTGACAGGTCGCAATCAGCCCCAGCATTTT

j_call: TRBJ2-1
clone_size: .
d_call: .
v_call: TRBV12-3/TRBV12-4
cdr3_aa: CASSFRGLYNEQFF
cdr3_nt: TGTGCCAGCAGTTTTAGGGGCCTTTACAATGAGCAGTTCTTC

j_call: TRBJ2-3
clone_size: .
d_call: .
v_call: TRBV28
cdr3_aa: CASSLEGMADTQYF
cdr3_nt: TGTGCCAGCAGTTTGGAGGGTATGGCAGATACGCAGTATTTT

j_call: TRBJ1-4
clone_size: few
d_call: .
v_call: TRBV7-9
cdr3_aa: CASSLDPATNEKLFF
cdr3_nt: TGTGCCAGCAGCTTAGACCCGGCAACTAATGAAAAACTGTTTTTT

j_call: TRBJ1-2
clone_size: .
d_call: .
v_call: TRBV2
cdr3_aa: CASSDGDLVSYTF
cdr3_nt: TGTGCCAGCAGTGACGGAGATCTCGTCTCTTACACCTTC

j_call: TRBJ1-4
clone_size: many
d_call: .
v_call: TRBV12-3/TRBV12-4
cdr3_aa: CASSLGPLEKLFF
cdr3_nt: TGTGCCAGCAGTCTGGGACCTCTTGAAAAACTGTTTTTT

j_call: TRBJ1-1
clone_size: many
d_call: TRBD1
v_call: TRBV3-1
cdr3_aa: CASSPPGQGARTEAFF
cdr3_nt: TGTGCCAGCAGCCCCCCGGGACAGGGGGCGAGGACTGAAGCTTTCTTT

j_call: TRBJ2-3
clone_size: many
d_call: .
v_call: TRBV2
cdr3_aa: CASSEKGGRFTQYF
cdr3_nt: TGTGCCAGCAGTGAGAAGGGAGGCAGATTTACGCAGTATTTT

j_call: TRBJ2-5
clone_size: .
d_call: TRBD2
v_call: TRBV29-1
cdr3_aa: CSVGDLAGRETQYF
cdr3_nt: TGCAGCGTTGGGGACCTAGCGGGACGAGAGACCCAGTACTTC

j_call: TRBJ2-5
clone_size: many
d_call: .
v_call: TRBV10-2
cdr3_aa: CASSESLRSGTQYF
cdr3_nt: TGCGCCAGCAGTGAGTCTTTACGGTCCGGTACCCAGTACTTC

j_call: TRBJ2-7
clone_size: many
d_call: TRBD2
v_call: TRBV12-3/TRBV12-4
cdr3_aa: CASSIAGASYEQYF
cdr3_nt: TGTGCCAGCAGCATAGCGGGAGCATCTTACGAGCAGTACTTC

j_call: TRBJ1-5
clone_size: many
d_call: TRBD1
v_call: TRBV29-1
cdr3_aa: CSVEDPRDSNQPQHF
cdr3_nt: TGCAGCGTTGAAGATCCGAGGGACAGTAATCAGCCCCAGCATTTT

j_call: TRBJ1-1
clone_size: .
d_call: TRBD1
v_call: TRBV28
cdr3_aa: CASSLKGAHTEAFF
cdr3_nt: TGTGCCAGCAGTTTAAAGGGGGCACACACTGAAGCTTTCTTT

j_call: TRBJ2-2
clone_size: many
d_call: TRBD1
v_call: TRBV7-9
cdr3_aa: CASTLTGTGELFF
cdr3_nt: TGTGCCAGCACCCTGACAGGGACCGGGGAGCTGTTTTTT

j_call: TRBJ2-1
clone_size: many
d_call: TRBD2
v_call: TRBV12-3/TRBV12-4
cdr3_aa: CASSGHGEGRFEQFF
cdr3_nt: TGTGCCAGCAGTGGGCACGGGGAGGGCCGTTTTGAGCAGTTCTTC

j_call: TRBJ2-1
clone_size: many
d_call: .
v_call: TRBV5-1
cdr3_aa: CASSFEGYEQFF
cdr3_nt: TGCGCCAGCAGCTTCGAGGGCTATGAGCAGTTCTTC

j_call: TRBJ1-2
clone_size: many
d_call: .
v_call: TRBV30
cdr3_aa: CAWTETGFYGYTF
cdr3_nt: TGTGCCTGGACCGAAACAGGGTTCTATGGCTACACCTTC

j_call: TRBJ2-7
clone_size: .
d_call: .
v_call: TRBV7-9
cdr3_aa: CASSSTGHGDEQYF
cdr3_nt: TGTGCCAGCAGTTCCACTGGGCACGGGGACGAGCAGTACTTC

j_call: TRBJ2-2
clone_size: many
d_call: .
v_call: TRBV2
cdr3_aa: CASRTRVGNTGELFF
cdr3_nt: TGTGCCAGCAGAACCAGGGTGGGGAACACCGGGGAGCTGTTTTTT

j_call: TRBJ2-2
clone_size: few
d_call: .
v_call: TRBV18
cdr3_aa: CASSPWAELNTGELFF
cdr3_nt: TGTGCCAGCTCACCATGGGCGGAACTGAACACCGGGGAGCTGTTTTTT

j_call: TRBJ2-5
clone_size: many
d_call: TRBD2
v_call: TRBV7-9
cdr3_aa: CASGMTSGMEETQYF
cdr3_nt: TGTGCCAGCGGAATGACTAGCGGGATGGAAGAGACCCAGTACTTC

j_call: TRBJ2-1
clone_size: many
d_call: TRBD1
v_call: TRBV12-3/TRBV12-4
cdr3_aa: CASMGDRGPYNEQFF
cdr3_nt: TGTGCCAGCATGGGAGACAGGGGCCCCTACAATGAGCAGTTCTTC

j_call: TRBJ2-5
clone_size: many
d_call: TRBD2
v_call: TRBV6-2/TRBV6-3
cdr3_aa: CASSRLTGLAGVTQYF
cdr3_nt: TGTGCCAGCAGTCGACTAACGGGACTAGCGGGTGTGACCCAGTACTTC

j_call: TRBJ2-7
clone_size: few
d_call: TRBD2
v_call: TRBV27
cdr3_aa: CASSGGLAASYEQYF
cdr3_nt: TGTGCCAGCAGTGGAGGACTAGCGGCCTCCTACGAGCAGTACTTC

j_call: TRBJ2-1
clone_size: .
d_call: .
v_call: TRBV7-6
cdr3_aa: CASSQTTSRSYNEQFF
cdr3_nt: TGTGCCAGCAGCCAGACTACCTCAAGGTCCTACAATGAGCAGTTCTTC

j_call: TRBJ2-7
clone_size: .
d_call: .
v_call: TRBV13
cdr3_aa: CASSGGSPYEQYF
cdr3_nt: TGTGCCTCCAGTGGTGGGAGCCCCTACGAGCAGTACTTC

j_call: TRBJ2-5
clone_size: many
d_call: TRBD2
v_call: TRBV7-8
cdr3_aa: CASTQGRLAGKETQYF
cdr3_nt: TGTGCCAGCACCCAAGGTCGCCTAGCGGGAAAAGAGACCCAGTACTTC

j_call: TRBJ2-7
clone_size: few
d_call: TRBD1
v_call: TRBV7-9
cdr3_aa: CASSSTRISYRGSYEQYF
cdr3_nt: TGTGCCAGCAGCTCAACCCGAATCTCTTACAGGGGCTCCTACGAGCAGTACTTC

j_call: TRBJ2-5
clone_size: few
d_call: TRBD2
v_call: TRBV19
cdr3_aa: CASSIDQREGRETQYF
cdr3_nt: TGTGCCAGTAGTATAGATCAGCGGGAGGGCCGCGAGACCCAGTACTTC

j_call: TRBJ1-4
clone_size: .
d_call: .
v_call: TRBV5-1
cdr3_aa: CASSLETANEKLFF
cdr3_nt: TGCGCCAGCAGCTTGGAGACAGCGAATGAAAAACTGTTTTTT

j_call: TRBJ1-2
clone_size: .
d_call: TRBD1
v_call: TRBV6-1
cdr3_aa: CASSEALSQGQGLNTF
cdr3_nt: TGTGCCAGCAGTGAAGCGCTTTCACAGGGACAGGGGTTAAACACCTTC